This T cell receptor beta chain was captured by sequencing in a study of blood T cell repertoires in COVID-19. Study-wide background: There were acute and convalescent COVID-19 samples, and they came from the United States, Italy and Spain. T cells, B-cell-depleted T cells, or PBMCs supplied cDNA or gDNA.

In the original analysis: Amplification with reference gene primers provided the estimates of nucleated cell counts. Measured with immunoSEQ multiplex PCR; TCRdb has only the in-frame clones, and not every one. Clonal size and the V and J genes are those of that table, whereas D and trimming came from the DNA. The repertoire holds around 130,000 clones, with around 80% as singletons. This clone has just a few counts. This CDR3 region has 14 residues. Germline V lookup: CDR1 MDHEN, CDR2 SYDVKM. Unmatched junction bases numbered 6, after V lost 7 bases and J lost 1 base. This receptor was taken from a human donor in a cohort sampled during active COVID-19. The V call is TRBV28, the J call TRBJ1-2; 7 nucleotides line up with TRBD1. Material for sequencing was peripheral blood. The CDR3: CASTLDRVNYGYTF. The DNA for the CDR3 is TGTGCCAGCACCCTTGACAGGGTTAACTATGGCTACACCTTC.